This TCR beta chain is drawn from a study of T cells in Graves' hyperthyroidism and ophthalmopathy. V was clipped by 6 bases and J by 6 bases; unmatched bases: 7. The CDR3 runs to 13 residues. Looked up from germline, CDR1 is SQVTM and CDR2 is ANQGSEA. Researchers took RNA transcripts and amplified the TCR beta CDR3 regions from them. First-round RT-PCR with HTBI primers amplified the TCR CDR3 region. TCRdb called the multiplex PCR reads again in MiXCR, with one record for every CDR3 protein. In the table there are more than 300,000 distinct CDR3 sequences, roughly 14% of which are singletons. This clonotype was observed many times. Diagnosis relied on clinical symptoms, serum thyroxine and TRAb, thyroid ultrasound and orbital computed tomography.

The source material was blood. This receptor was obtained from a woman aged 25 to 39 with Graves' hyperthyroidism. The rearrangement uses TRBV29-1 and TRBJ2-1; 8 bases are shared with TRBD1. Written as DNA, the CDR3 is TGCAGCGTACACAGACAGGGGACCAATGAGCAGTTCTTC. It is translated as CSVHRQGTNEQFF.